This TCR beta chain comes out of a study of CD8+CD57+ T cells in acquired aplastic anemia. Study overall: Sorted CD4+ and CD8+ cells yielded DNA averaging around 3.2 ug.

Points on this clonotype: No antigen is known for it.

Study-wide points: Patients did not significantly differ from controls in CD8+ Simpson's diversity. There were around 28 CD8+ CDR3 sequences that occurred in both patients and controls.

Germline CDR1 LNHNV, CDR2 YYDKDF (reference sequence). This CDR3 has 15 residues. The V and J ends lost 1 base and 1 base respectively, with 10 bases between them. Genomic DNA templated the TCR beta VDJ and CDR3 profiling. MiXCR was run by TCRdb on the reads, yielding one entry per CDR3 protein. The sample lists some 200,000 distinct CDR3 sequences; roughly two thirds were seen once. Sequencing was done on patients that had shown CD8+CD57+ cell expansion by flow cytometry. All patients were therapy-naive when blood was sampled. This clonotype was sampled from a human donor with aplastic anemia. The rearrangement links TRBV15 to TRBJ1-1; weak D call: TRBD1 (5 bases). Material: sorted CD4+, CD8+, or CD8+CD57+ T cells (not recorded which) from PBMCs. The CDR3 protein is CATSRVRGQNTEAFF. CDR3 in DNA: TGTGCCACCAGCAGAGTTCGGGGCCAGAACACTGAAGCTTTCTTT.